The 3 T cell receptor beta chains below all came from one sample that was sequenced in a study of T cell responses to AZD1222 COVID-19 vaccine. The table came from immunoSEQ multiplex PCR; TCRdb's copy has only in-frame clones and leaves some out. The sample records 150,000 to 190,000 clones, 85% to 90% being singletons. The specimen was peripheral blood, collected 28 days after the second AZD1222 dose. The receptor source for this set is an adult who received the AZD1222 COVID-19 vaccine.

The chain uses TRBV3-1 (or the pseudogene TRBV3-2) and TRBJ2-1; possibly TRBD2 for D (6 bases). This CDR3 region has 14 residues. Trimming cost V 4 bases and J 4 bases, with 11 bases left between them. Per the germline V gene, CDR1 is LGHDT and CDR2 is YNNKEL (reference sequence). The CDR3 nucleotides are TGTGCCAGCAGCCGAGGGACTTCTTACAATGAGCAGTTCTTC. Its protein is CASSRGTSYNEQFF.

This clone was seen a few times. The V call is TRBV28, the J call TRBJ1-4, with no clear D. The V gene's germline CDR1 is MDHEN and CDR2 SYDVKM. Trimming cost V 8 bases and J 7 bases, with 14 bases left between them. The CDR3 runs 13 residues. In DNA form, the CDR3 reads TGTGCCAGCGCGGCCGGGCGGAGTGAAAAACTGTTTTTT. Encoded protein: CASAAGRSEKLFF. Filled out from reference TRBV28 and TRBJ1-4, the complete variable domain reads DVKVTQSSRYLVKRTGEKVFLECVQDMDHENMFWYRQDPGLGLRLIYFSYDVKMKEKGDIPEGYSVSREKKERFSLILESASTNQTSMYLCASAAGRSEKLFFGSGTQLSVL.

The chain carries TRBV5-4 and TRBJ1-2; 7 bases are a match to TRBD1. This CDR3 comprises 14 residues. Germline V gives CDR1 SGHNT, CDR2 YYREEE (reference sequence). V lost 5 bases and J lost 0; bases outside the gene matches: 4. The CDR3 coding sequence is TGTGCCAGCAGGTCGGGACAGCCTAACTATGGCTACACCTTC. It specifies CASRSGQPNYGYTF. Complete variable domain (other parts from reference TRBV5-4 and TRBJ1-2): ETGVTQSPTHLIKTRGQQVTLRCSSQSGHNTVSWYQQALGQGPQFIFQYYREEENGRGNFPPRFSGLQFPNYSSELNVNALELDDSALYLCASRSGQPNYGYTFGSGTRLTVV.